The rows below give T cell receptor beta chains drawn from one sample of a study of T cell responses to AZD1222 COVID-19 vaccine. Some clones are missing from TCRdb's copy, which holds only in-frame ones; the method was immunoSEQ multiplex PCR. The sample gives around 100,000 clones, approximately 90% of which show up once; 4.5% to 6% is in the top ten. Sequencing used peripheral blood, obtained on day 0 of AZD1222 vaccination. The receptors stem from an adult in good health. The CDR3 runs from the conserved cysteine through the conserved F or W. Where a row states a size, it is once, few, many or the class of an expanded clone; other rows omit it.

>TRBV18|12|.
CASSRQGDEQYF
>TRBV11-3|18|.
CASSYWQLVSSSYNEQFF
>TRBV28|13|.
CASRTSPSYEQYF
>TRBV28|13|.
CASSSATSSEQYF
>TRBV3-1/TRBV3-2|15|.
CASSSGLVKTYEQYF
>TRBV5-1|13|few
CASSPGGGYGYTF
>TRBV13|14|.
CASSLTGSNQPQHF
>TRBV4-3|16|.
CASSQGTGGSGNTIYF
>TRBV7-9|15|.
CASSYRDREINEQFF
>TRBV12-3/TRBV12-4|13|.
CASSLTGNQPQHF
>TRBV6-5|14|.
CASGDRGDTGELFF
>TRBV29-1|13|.
CSARDRRSYEQYF
>TRBV4-3|16|.
CASSQDWRDPNQPQHF
>TRBV7-3|13|.
CASSLGGVAEQFF
>TRBV10-3|16|few
CAISEERGIMNTEAFF
>TRBV12-3/TRBV12-4|13|.
CASSLGTAENQFF
>TRBV18|11|.
CASSPAETQYF
>TRBV20-1|12|.
CSASPIGEKLFF
>TRBV2|17|once
CASESRDRGYSNQPQHF
>TRBV25-1|15|.
CASNWTGGRVTEAFF
>TRBV30|12|.
CAWSLGSYEQYF
>TRBV5-1|15|.
CASSLVAGTGTEAFF
>TRBV6-2/TRBV6-3|15|.
CASSNRLVSYNEQFF
>TRBV30|16|.
CAWSVPGDSSGNTIYF
>TRBV4-1|17|.
CASSRLGTGENGNTIYF
>TRBV11-3|13|.
CASSLSGSNEQFF
>TRBV30|16|.
CAWIGPPFEGNTEAFF
>TRBV7-7|15|.
CASSLGSVSYNEQFF
>TRBV10-3|15|once
CAISVLAENTGELFF
>TRBV7-2|14|.
CASRVSGWGETQYF
>TRBV4-2|15|.
CASSQETPTNYGYTF
>TRBV5-1|14|.
CASSLELATDTQYF
>TRBV3-1/TRBV3-2|16|.
CASSQGLGGIPSPLHF
>TRBV28|10|.
CASSHLDAFF
>TRBV6-1|15|.
CASSEVLTNTGELFF
>TRBV7-2|14|.
CASSLLGNTGELFF